This T cell receptor beta chain was recovered during a study of blood T cell repertoires in COVID-19. Using immunoSEQ multiplex PCR, the repertoire was profiled, and TCRdb retains in-frame clones only, with some absent. The sample has 200,000 to 250,000 clones, about nine tenths seen once; the top ten hold around 1.7%. The specimen sequenced was PBMCs or T cells enriched from blood (not recorded which). The sequence came from a man aged 40-55 years who had recovered from COVID-19.

The DNA for the CDR3 is TGCGCCAGCAGCTTGGAACGGGATGGTTCCTACGAGCAGTACTTC. This translates into CASSLERDGSYEQYF. This sequence joins TRBV5-1 and TRBJ2-7; TRBD2 is a possible D gene (5 bases). CDR1 is SGHRS, CDR2 YFSETQ, per germline. V lost 0 bases to trimming and J lost 1 base, with 11 bases between them. The CDR3 covers 15 residues.